The sequence of this TCR beta chain was determined in a study of T cells in localized non-small cell lung cancer. Trimming pared 0 bases from V and 2 bases from J, leaving 7 bases between. The CDR3 has 14 residues. Germline lookup yields CDR1 SGHDN and CDR2 FVKESK. Data came from immunoSEQ multiplex PCR; TCRdb stores just in-frame clones and leaves some out. Altogether 10,000 to 15,000 clones are present, more than 75% being singletons, with the ten largest covering roughly 28%. V usage is TRBV14 and J usage is TRBJ1-1; D gene ambiguous. This clonotype was obtained from a male donor aged 60 or over with stage I squamous cell lung carcinoma. The sample here was peripheral blood, taken before any cancer treatment. CDR3 protein: CASSQDSGNTEAFF. CDR3 coding DNA: TGTGCCAGCAGCCAAGATTCGGGAAACACTGAAGCTTTCTTT.